The 25 T cell receptor beta chains below all came from one sample that was sequenced in a study of CD8+ T cells in alopecia areata. Extraction and reverse transcription of RNA yielded cDNA as the sequencing template. Sequencing was performed with immunoSEQ multiplex PCR; in TCRdb, only in-frame clones are kept and a portion is missing. The data contain 93,000 or so clones, 55% of them singletons. Sequencing was carried out using CD4+ T cells sorted from blood. The receptors were gathered from a human donor in good health.

The J gene is TRBJ2-3, the V gene TRBV4-2; no clear D gene. V was cut by 0 bases and J by 0 bases, with 7 bases left in between. The CDR3 contains 15 residues. From germline, CDR1 is LGHNA and CDR2 YNFKEQ. CDR3 coding DNA: TGTGCCAGCAGCCAAGATGAAACTAGCACAGATACGCAGTATTTT. Its protein product is CASSQDETSTDTQYF.

The chain links TRBV30 to TRBJ2-7; D possibly corresponds to TRBD1 (6 bases). The V gene lost 6 bases and the J gene lost 6 bases, with 21 bases spanning the gap. The CDR3 loop spans 14 amino acids. Germline assignment: CDR1 GTSNPN and CDR2 SVGIG (reference sequence). The CDR3 bases are TGTGCCTGCGCCTCACAGACAGGCCTCGCCGAGCAGTACTTC. Translation: CACASQTGLAEQYF.

The chain links TRBV15 to TRBJ2-1; 10 nucleotides align to TRBD1. This CDR3 is 16 amino acids long. Germline-derived CDR1 and CDR2 are LNHNV and YYDKDF (reference sequence). V shed 2 bases and J 7 bases; nucleotides not matched to a gene: 8. The CDR3 loop reads CATSRSGTGAGNEQFF. The DNA for the CDR3 is TGTGCCACCAGCAGATCTGGGACAGGGGCTGGGAATGAGCAGTTCTTC.

The chain uses TRBV5-1 and TRBJ2-2, with TRBD2 matching over 8 bases. The CDR3 contains 17 residues. V shed 4 bases and J 4 bases; nucleotides not matched to a gene: 12. The V gene's germline CDR1 is SGHRS and CDR2 YFSETQ. The CDR3 reads CASSLPRTAGATGELFF. The CDR3, as DNA: TGCGCCAGCAGCCTCCCCCGGACAGCGGGGGCCACCGGGGAGCTGTTTTTT.

V and J are TRBV19 and TRBJ1-5; tentatively, D is TRBD1 (5 bases). Germline CDR1 LNHDA, CDR2 SQIVND (reference sequence). V was pared by 4 bases and J by 2 bases, with 9 bases between. The CDR3 is made up of 14 amino acids. CDR3 nucleotides: TGTGCCAGTAGTACCGACAGCGGCAATCAGCCCCAGCATTTT. Its protein product is CASSTDSGNQPQHF.

The V and J genes are TRBV7-2 and TRBJ1-2; perhaps TRBD1 as D (6 bases). Germline values: CDR1 SGHTA, CDR2 FQGNSA. This CDR3 has 15 amino acids. V lost 1 base to trimming and J lost 3 bases, with 12 bases between them. CDR3 nucleotides: TGTGCCAGCAGCTTAGAAGGGGGTATCTACTATGGCTACACCTTC. Translation gives CASSLEGGIYYGYTF.

This clone occurred a few times. V usage is TRBV15 and J usage is TRBJ1-1; D gene uncertain. The CDR3 consists of 15 residues. Trimming shortened V by 0 bases and J by 6 bases, and 14 bases separated the two germline ends. Germline V gene lookup returns CDR1 LNHNV and CDR2 YYDKDF (reference sequence). The DNA of the CDR3 is TGTGCCACCAGCAGAGATACGGAGGCGGCGGCTGAAGCTTTCTTT. Protein product: CATSRDTEAAAEAFF.

V usage is TRBV7-8 and J usage is TRBJ2-2; D is uncertain. This CDR3 comprises 18 residues. Trimming took off 5 bases at V and 6 bases at J, with 25 bases between the two ends. Germline V lookup: CDR1 SGHVS, CDR2 FQNEAQ. CDR3 protein: CASSPRLGLTPNAGELFF. As DNA, the CDR3 is TGTGCCAGCAGCCCCCGGTTGGGGTTAACTCCTAACGCCGGGGAGCTGTTTTTT.

This chain uses TRBV29-1 with TRBJ2-1; TRBD2 aligns across 8 bases. The J segment lost 10 bases and the V segment lost 8 bases, leaving 22 bases of the junction unmatched. Germline V gene sequence: CDR1 SQVTM, CDR2 ANQGSEA. The CDR3 is made up of 16 amino acids. CDR3: CSTDSRGDKKHLEQFF. CDR3 bases: TGCAGCACCGACTCGCGGGGGGACAAAAAACATTTAGAGCAGTTCTTC.

The table lists this clone with a few counts. This chain uses TRBV29-1 with TRBJ1-1, with unresolved D. Trimming took 0 bases from V and 9 from J, leaving 11 bases between them. CDR1 and CDR2 (germline): SQVTM, ANQGSEA. The CDR3 sequence is 12 residues long. The CDR3 reads CSVEDVGVKAFF. The CDR3 nucleotides are TGCAGCGTTGAAGATGTGGGAGTTAAAGCTTTCTTT.

The chain is built from TRBV9 and TRBJ2-5, with D tentatively TRBD1 or TRBD2 (5 bases each). The length of the CDR3 is 13 residues. Trimming stripped 4 bases from V and 5 bases from J, with 12 bases between. CDR1 and CDR2 from the germline V gene are SGDLS and YYNGEE. CDR3 residues: CASSPGTEETQYF. CDR3 DNA sequence: TGTGCCAGCAGCCCTGGGACCGAGGAGACCCAGTACTTC.

The chain carries TRBV19 and TRBJ1-2; 9 bases are a match to TRBD1. The germline V gene encodes CDR1 LNHDA and CDR2 SQIVND (reference sequence). CDR3 length: 14 residues. V dropped 4 bases and J dropped 7; count of bases not matched to a gene: 7. CDR3 amino acids: CASSSRDRAGGYTF. Written as DNA, the CDR3 is TGTGCCAGTAGTAGCCGGGACAGGGCGGGTGGCTACACCTTC.

This clone came up many times. The chain is built from TRBV27 and TRBJ1-1; possibly TRBD1 for D (6 bases). The CDR3 length is 13 residues. In germline, CDR1 is MNHEY, CDR2 SMNVEV (reference sequence). Deletions cut 7 bases from V and 4 bases from J, with 13 bases between. The CDR3 spells CASIRQGGTEAFF. The CDR3, as DNA: TGTGCCAGCATCCGGCAAGGGGGCACTGAAGCTTTCTTT.

CDR3 DNA sequence: TGCGCCAGCAGTGTGGACAGGGTGAACACTGAAGCTTTCTTT. It yields the protein CASSVDRVNTEAFF. The chain employs TRBV10-1 and TRBJ1-1, with 8 bases that match TRBD1. J was trimmed by 0 bases and V by 4 bases; bases with no gene match: 1. CDR1 is WNHNN and CDR2 is SYGVQD in the germline V gene (reference sequence). This CDR3 contains 14 residues.

This clone occurred a few times. The chain uses TRBV29-1 and TRBJ2-5, with D unresolved. The CDR3 contains 13 residues. In germline, CDR1 is SQVTM, CDR2 ANQGSEA. Trimming cost V 2 bases and J 0 bases, with 7 bases left between them. CDR3 in DNA: TGCAGCGTTGAAAAACAGTACCAAGAGACCCAGTACTTC. Its translation is CSVEKQYQETQYF.

V gene TRBV30 combines with J gene TRBJ1-2, with a possible D match to TRBD1 (6 bases). The CDR3 is 15 amino acids. V lost 0 bases and J lost 2, with 13 bases in between. Germline V CDR1 and CDR2: GTSNPN, SVGIG (reference sequence). CDR3 in DNA: TGTGCCTGGAGTGTAAGGCGGGGGCGCAACTATGGCTACACCTTC. The encoded protein is CAWSVRRGRNYGYTF.

This chain uses TRBV5-6 with TRBJ1-2; TRBD1 agrees at 9 bases. The V segment lost 2 bases and the J segment 5 bases; nucleotides outside the gene matches: 4. Germline CDR1 and CDR2: SGHDT and YYEEEE. This CDR3 is built from 14 residues. The DNA of the CDR3 is TGTGCCAGCAGCTTAACAGGGGGCAAGTATGGCTACACCTTC. It specifies CASSLTGGKYGYTF.

The chain carries TRBV11-2 and TRBJ1-1, with 7 positions matching TRBD1. There are 14 residues in the CDR3. Germline loops: CDR1 SGHAT, CDR2 FQNNGV. V trimming: 6 bases; J trimming: 4 bases; junction bases outside the gene matches: 8. CDR3 coding DNA: TGTGCCAGCAGTCCGGGACAGACATCCACTGAAGCTTTCTTT. It encodes CASSPGQTSTEAFF.

The rearrangement uses TRBV9 and TRBJ2-5; 11 nucleotides match TRBD2. Germline CDR1 SGDLS, CDR2 YYNGEE. The V and J ends lost 2 bases and 4 bases, in that order; junction bases with no gene match: 7. This CDR3 is built from 16 residues. CDR3 sequence reads: CASSVDSGGAGETQYF. The CDR3 region has the DNA TGTGCCAGCAGCGTCGATAGCGGGGGGGCAGGAGAGACCCAGTACTTC. Full variable domain (outside the CDR3, taken from reference TRBV9 and TRBJ2-5): DSGVTQTPKHLITATGQRVTLRCSPRSGDLSVYWYQQSLDQGLQFLIQYYNGEERAKGNILERFSAQQFPDLHSELNLSSLELGDSALYFCASSVDSGGAGETQYFGPGTRLLVL.

As for this clone: The sample carries other DNA sequences with the same CDR3. The rearrangement links TRBV29-1 to TRBJ2-7; D gene ambiguous. Trimming removed 6 bases at V and 3 bases at J, with 9 bases between. The CDR3 covers 11 residues. Per germline, CDR1 SQVTM and CDR2 ANQGSEA. CDR3 in DNA: TGCAGCGTGGCGACATACTACGAGCAGTACTTC. Amino acid sequence: CSVATYYEQYF.

This clone has a handful of counts. The chain couples TRBV30 to TRBJ1-5; weak D call: TRBD1 (5 bases). Trimming took off 2 bases at V and 3 bases at J, with 14 bases between the two ends. Germline CDR1 and CDR2: GTSNPN and SVGIG (reference sequence). The CDR3 contains 15 residues. This CDR3 reads CAWSRPGGYNQPQHF. The DNA of the CDR3 is TGTGCCTGGAGTCGCCCGGGGGGGTACAATCAGCCCCAGCATTTT.

This clone has more than one count but fewer than ten. The chain is built from TRBV19 and TRBJ2-5; the D gene is possibly TRBD1 (7 bases). Trimming took off 1 base at V and 2 bases at J, with 11 bases between the two ends. CDR1 LNHDA and CDR2 SQIVND come from the germline V gene (reference sequence). The CDR3 length is 15 residues. The CDR3 reads CASSIGAGGQETQYF. The CDR3 DNA is TGTGCCAGTAGTATAGGGGCAGGGGGGCAAGAGACCCAGTACTTC.

The DNA for the CDR3 is TGCAGCGTGGTACAGAATTCACCCCTCCACTTT. Encoded protein: CSVVQNSPLHF. The chain has TRBV29-1 and TRBJ1-6; D not certain. This CDR3 contains 11 residues. Germline V CDR1 and CDR2: SQVTM, ANQGSEA. V lost 6 bases, J lost 7 bases, and 7 bases lay in between.

This clone came up once. This chain joins TRBV30 and TRBJ2-7, with D possibly matching TRBD1 (6 bases). V was trimmed by 5 bases and J by 0 bases, leaving 17 bases between them. Germline V CDR1 and CDR2: GTSNPN, SVGIG (reference sequence). The CDR3 is made up of 15 amino acids. The CDR3 coding sequence is TGTGCCTGGGCCAGGACAGACACCACCTCCTACGAGCAGTACTTC. Encoded protein: CAWARTDTTSYEQYF.

This rearrangement joins TRBV7-9 to TRBJ1-5, with D uncertain. The CDR3 runs to 13 residues. The germline V gene has CDR1 SEHNR and CDR2 FQNEAQ (reference sequence). The germline V and J ends were trimmed by 5 bases and 5 bases, with 10 bases remaining between them. CDR3 in amino acids: CASSQGPYQPQHF. The CDR3 nucleotides read TGTGCCAGCAGCCAAGGGCCGTATCAGCCCCAGCATTTT. The full variable domain, its missing parts supplied by reference TRBV7-9 and TRBJ1-5, is DTGVSQNPRHKITKRGQNVTFRCDPISEHNRLYWYRQTLGQGPEFLTYFQNEAQLEKSRLLSDRFSAERPKGSFSTLEIQRTEQGDSAMYLCASSQGPYQPQHFGDGTRLSIL.